The 27 T cell receptor beta chains listed next were all sequenced from one sample in a study of blood T cell repertoires in COVID-19. This table comes from immunoSEQ multiplex PCR, and its TCRdb copy is limited to in-frame clones, with some not included. Here the sample spans 45,000 to 50,000 clones, approximately 80% being singletons. Sequencing input: peripheral blood. Receptors originate from a human donor with active or convalescent COVID-19. The donor label of this sample is uncertain.

This clone is large (0.1 to 1%). The chain has TRBV4-1 and TRBJ1-1; D possibly corresponds to TRBD1 (6 bases). Trimming pared 4 bases from V and 7 bases from J, leaving 13 bases between. Germline-derived CDR1 and CDR2 are MGHRA and YSYEKL. This CDR3 region has 13 residues. Here the CDR3 DNA reads TGCGCCAGCAGCCTGGACAGAAACCTTGAAGCTTTCTTT. This encodes CASSLDRNLEAFF.

This clone was counted only a few times. CDR3 in DNA: TGTGCCAGCAGCATTATATCCGGGACTAGAGCCTACGAGCAGTACTTC. This translates into CASSIISGTRAYEQYF. This chain links TRBV2 with TRBJ2-7; TRBD2 matches at 8 bases. Germline V gives CDR1 SNHLY, CDR2 FYNNEI. With V trimmed by 6 bases and J by 2 bases, 12 bases remained unmatched. This CDR3 is 16 amino acids long.

This rearrangement joins TRBV7-9 to TRBJ1-1; D remains ambiguous. CDR1 and CDR2 from the germline V gene are SEHNR and FQNEAQ (reference sequence). V was trimmed by 5 bases and J by 1 base, leaving 8 bases between them. The CDR3 totals 13 residues. DNA of the CDR3: TGTGCCAGCAGCCCACCAGGGAACACTGAAGCTTTCTTT. Residues: CASSPPGNTEAFF.

This clone came up once. The rearrangement uses TRBV4-1 and TRBJ1-5, with 7 bases that match TRBD1. V was clipped by 4 bases and J by 2 bases; unmatched bases: 5. This CDR3 contains 15 residues. Germline V gene sequence: CDR1 MGHRA, CDR2 YSYEKL. The CDR3 sequence: CASSRLTGGNQPQHF. The CDR3 DNA reads TGCGCCAGCAGCCGCCTTACAGGGGGCAATCAGCCCCAGCATTTT.

The V call is TRBV2, the J call TRBJ2-7; TRBD1 matches at 7 bases. J lost 6 bases, V lost 8 bases, and 10 bases had no gene match. The CDR3 runs to 13 residues. Germline V gene sequence: CDR1 SNHLY, CDR2 FYNNEI. CDR3 nucleotide sequence: TGTGCCAGCGGGGGCGACAGGGTCCGCGAGCAGTACTTC. It specifies CASGGDRVREQYF.

This clone was detected once. The chain recombines TRBV10-1 with TRBJ2-2; 7 nucleotides agree with TRBD2. From germline, CDR1 is WNHNN and CDR2 SYGVQD (reference sequence). The CDR3 sequence is 15 residues long. Trimming cost V 3 bases and J 3 bases; bases outside gene matches: 4. CDR3 sequence: CASSEGGRDTGELFF. Written as DNA, the CDR3 is TGCGCCAGCAGTGAAGGTGGGAGGGACACCGGGGAGCTGTTTTTT.

The chain is built from TRBV11-2 and TRBJ2-7, with 8 bases that match TRBD1. V was pared by 3 bases and J by 3 bases, with 4 bases of the junction left unmatched. This CDR3 region has 14 residues. Germline CDR1 and CDR2: SGHAT and FQNNGV. DNA for the CDR3: TGTGCCAGCAGCTTGGACAGGGACAGCTACGAGCAGTACTTC. Its protein is CASSLDRDSYEQYF.

The rearrangement joins TRBV4-2 to TRBJ2-7; 9 nucleotides line up with TRBD2. Trimming took 0 bases from V and 5 from J; bases not matched to a gene: 8. The germline V gene has CDR1 LGHNA and CDR2 YNFKEQ. The CDR3 sequence is 16 residues long. The CDR3 sequence is CASSQEVGLAGNEQYF. In nucleotides, the CDR3 is TGTGCCAGCAGCCAAGAGGTAGGCCTAGCGGGAAACGAGCAGTACTTC.

The V call is TRBV15, the J call TRBJ1-2, with 8 nucleotides matching TRBD1. V lost 0 bases, J lost 2 bases, and 5 bases stayed unmatched. Germline V gives CDR1 LNHNV, CDR2 YYDKDF (reference sequence). The CDR3 loop spans 16 amino acids. The CDR3 nucleotides are TGTGCCACCAGCAGAGATTTGGACAGGGTCAACTATGGCTACACCTTC. It encodes CATSRDLDRVNYGYTF.

Concerning this clone itself: A read error is likely, as this CDR3 ends without the conserved phenylalanine or tryptophan. The DNA is left out, because the CDR3 cannot be placed on it with certainty; the CDR3 is given as TCRdb lists it. This rearrangement joins TRBV3-1 (or the pseudogene TRBV3-2) to TRBJ1-5; the table's D gene call, TRBD1, was not cross checked with the DNA. Germline V gene data show CDR1 as LGHDT and CDR2 as YNNKEL (reference sequence). The CDR3 extends over 11 residues, inclusive of both ends. The CDR3 loop reads CASSQEFDRGI.

This clone was recorded a few times. The chain recombines TRBV6-5 with TRBJ1-2; no firm D call. With 4 bases removed from V and 1 base from J, the gap between germline ends came to 4 bases. From germline, CDR1 is MNHEY and CDR2 SVGAGI. The CDR3 runs to 12 residues. DNA for the CDR3: TGTGCCAGCAGTTCAGTTAACTATGGCTACACCTTC. The encoded protein is CASSSVNYGYTF.

This clone was found a few times. This chain connects TRBV7-8 to TRBJ1-4, with TRBD1 matching 10 bases. Looked up from germline, CDR1 is SGHVS and CDR2 is FQNEAQ. Trimming at V came to 2 bases and at J to 3 bases, leaving 3 bases not matched to a gene. The length of the CDR3 is 16 residues. The CDR3 sequence: CASSLLTGGSNEKLFF. DNA of the CDR3: TGTGCCAGCAGCTTATTGACAGGGGGCTCTAATGAAAAACTGTTTTTT.

In nucleotides, the CDR3 is TGTGCCAGCAGCTTAGTAGCGGGAGCCTACAATGAGCAGTTCTTC. Its protein product is CASSLVAGAYNEQFF. The rearrangement uses TRBV7-9 and TRBJ2-1; 9 positions match TRBD2. Per the germline V gene, CDR1 is SEHNR and CDR2 is FQNEAQ (reference sequence). V lost 1 base to trimming and J lost 2 bases; unmatched junction nucleotides: 0. The CDR3 is made up of 15 amino acids.

The chain employs TRBV28 and TRBJ2-2; 11 bases line up with TRBD2. This CDR3 is 15 amino acids long. Germline V lookup: CDR1 MDHEN, CDR2 SYDVKM. The V segment lost 5 bases and the J segment 7 bases; nucleotides outside the gene matches: 6. CDR3 in DNA: TGTGCCAGCAGTCAACTAGCGGGAGCGGGCGGGGAGCTGTTTTTT. It encodes CASSQLAGAGGELFF. The variable domain in full, with the rest retrieved from reference TRBV28 and TRBJ2-2, is DVKVTQSSRYLVKRTGEKVFLECVQDMDHENMFWYRQDPGLGLRLIYFSYDVKMKEKGDIPEGYSVSREKKERFSLILESASTNQTSMYLCASSQLAGAGGELFFGEGSRLTVL.

This clone was seen repeatedly, ten times or more. V and J are TRBV18 and TRBJ2-5; 8 bases match TRBD1. V lost 5 bases and J lost 6; bases outside the gene matches: 8. The CDR3 has 14 residues. Germline CDR1 is KGHSH and CDR2 is LQKENI. The chain's CDR3 is CASSLGQAPKTQYF. The CDR3 coding sequence is TGTGCCAGCTCATTGGGACAGGCCCCAAAGACCCAGTACTTC.

This clone was seen more than once but under ten times. The chain has TRBV27 and TRBJ1-5; 8 bases are shared with TRBD1. CDR1 and CDR2 from the germline V gene are MNHEY and SMNVEV (reference sequence). With V trimmed by 4 bases and J by 2 bases, 13 bases remained unmatched. The CDR3 runs 18 residues. Written as DNA, the CDR3 is TGTGCCAGCAGTTCATCCGGGACAGGCGAAAGAGGCAATCAGCCCCAGCATTTT. As protein: CASSSSGTGERGNQPQHF.

A single count supports this clone. V usage is TRBV7-2 and J usage is TRBJ2-1, with 8 bases matching TRBD1. Looked up from germline, CDR1 is SGHTA and CDR2 is FQGNSA. J was trimmed by 7 bases and V by 4 bases; bases with no gene match: 9. The CDR3 sequence is 15 residues long. The CDR3 DNA sequence: TGTGCCAGCAGCTCCGGACAGGGACCCTTTAATGAGCAGTTCTTC. This sequence encodes CASSSGQGPFNEQFF. The full variable domain, in which reference TRBV7-2 and TRBJ2-1 provide the parts outside the CDR3, is GAGVSQSPSNKVTEKGKDVELRCDPISGHTALYWYRQSLGQGLEFLIYFQGNSAPDKSGLPSDRFSAERTGGSVSTLTIQRTQQEDSAVYLCASSSGQGPFNEQFFGPGTRLTVL.

The V and J genes are TRBV12-5 and TRBJ1-2, with a possible D match to TRBD1 (6 bases). Deletions cut 6 bases from V and 4 bases from J, with 18 bases between. The CDR3 has 15 amino acids. CDR1 is LGHNT and CDR2 is FRNRAP in the germline V gene. The CDR3 is CASGKRTDPFYGYTF. The CDR3 coding sequence is TGTGCTAGTGGCAAGAGGACAGATCCTTTCTATGGCTACACCTTC.

The chain employs TRBV30 and TRBJ2-5, with TRBD2 identical over 11 bases. Germline assignment: CDR1 GTSNPN and CDR2 SVGIG (reference sequence). V shed 7 bases, J shed 6 bases, and the junction held 7 bases outside the gene matches. This CDR3 region has 13 residues. This CDR3 is CAFVAGGGKTQYF. The CDR3 DNA reads as TGTGCCTTCGTAGCGGGAGGGGGAAAGACCCAGTACTTC.

The chain combines TRBV6-5 with TRBJ2-3; the match to TRBD1 covers 9 bases. CDR3 length: 15 amino acids. V was clipped by 6 bases and J by 3 bases; unmatched bases: 7. Per germline, CDR1 MNHEY and CDR2 SVGAGI. The CDR3 loop reads CASRGTGRITDTQYF. Here the CDR3 DNA reads TGTGCCAGCAGGGGGACAGGGAGAATAACAGATACGCAGTATTTT.

This clone was detected once. V is TRBV7-2 and J is TRBJ1-2; D unclear. V lost 1 base and J 0 bases, leaving 12 bases between the germline ends. The CDR3 sequence is 16 residues long. CDR1 and CDR2 (germline): SGHTA, FQGNSA. As DNA, the CDR3 is TGTGCCAGCAGCTTAGACGAGGCCGTCTCTAACTATGGCTACACCTTC. This translates into CASSLDEAVSNYGYTF.

This clone was observed once. The J gene is TRBJ1-4, the V gene TRBV29-1, with 9 bases aligning to TRBD1. The germline V gene has CDR1 SQVTM and CDR2 ANQGSEA. This CDR3 contains 13 residues. V trimming: 7 bases; J trimming: 5 bases; junction bases outside the gene matches: 5. CDR3 nucleotide sequence: TGCAGCGCCCGGGACAGGGTGAATGAAAAACTGTTTTTT. As protein: CSARDRVNEKLFF.

The chain carries TRBV19 and TRBJ1-2; 7 bases align to TRBD1. CDR1 is LNHDA, CDR2 SQIVND, per germline (reference sequence). The CDR3 length is 13 residues. The ends lost 8 bases at V and 7 bases at J; junction bases unmatched: 10. The CDR3 DNA follows: TGTGCCAGTCGCCCTAACTCAGGGGGTGGCTACACCTTC. Translation: CASRPNSGGGYTF.

The chain uses TRBV7-3 and TRBJ2-5; 7 bases align to TRBD1. The CDR3 length is 14 residues. Losses at the gene ends were 5 bases for V and 3 bases for J; bases not matched to a gene: 6. Germline V CDR1 and CDR2: SGHTA, FQGTGA. The CDR3 DNA is TGTGCCAGCAGCCCTCCCGACAGGGAAGAGACCCAGTACTTC. The encoded protein is CASSPPDREETQYF.

The rearrangement links TRBV6-2 or TRBV6-3 to TRBJ1-2, with TRBD1 identical over 7 bases. The CDR3 has 13 residues. The junction had 9 bases not matched to a gene; V was cut back by 6 bases and J by 8 bases. Per the germline V gene, CDR1 is MNHEY and CDR2 is SVGEGT. CDR3 coding DNA: TGTGCCAGCAGCCTTCGACAGGGAAAAGGCTACACCTTC. It is translated as CASSLRQGKGYTF.

The CDR3 reads CASSLIRNEQFF. In DNA form, the CDR3 reads TGTGCCAGCAGTCTCATTAGAAATGAGCAGTTCTTC. This rearrangement joins TRBV28 to TRBJ2-1; D ambiguous. From germline, CDR1 is MDHEN and CDR2 SYDVKM. Trimming removed 5 bases from V and 7 bases from J, with 9 bases in between. This CDR3 is 12 amino acids long.

The chain has TRBV9 and TRBJ2-2; the D gene is possibly TRBD1 (5 bases). Germline CDR1 SGDLS, CDR2 YYNGEE. The CDR3 covers 15 residues. Between the trimmed V and J ends, which lost 0 bases and 5 bases, there was a span of 11 bases. CDR3 protein: CASSVVGVGTGELFF. The CDR3 nucleotides read TGTGCCAGCAGCGTAGTAGGGGTAGGAACCGGGGAGCTGTTTTTT.